Below, 11 T cell receptor beta chains from the same sample are listed, as sequenced in a study of T cell changes during pregnancy in multiple sclerosis. TCRdb's copy holds only in-frame clones and misses some; the assay was immunoSEQ multiplex PCR. This table has approximately 31,000 clones, 85% to 95% appearing once. The sequences come from CD4+ T cells from peripheral blood mononuclear cells, collected in the second trimester of pregnancy. The receptor source for this set is a female donor with multiple sclerosis, enrolled in a pregnancy study.

This chain connects TRBV7-8 to TRBJ1-5; 7 bases agree with TRBD1. The CDR3 extends over 13 amino acids. The V and J ends lost 5 bases and 7 bases, in that order; junction bases with no gene match: 5. CDR1 and CDR2 from the germline V gene are SGHVS and FQNEAQ. The CDR3 sequence is CASSIRQGQPQHF. DNA of the CDR3: TGTGCCAGCAGCATAAGACAGGGCCAGCCCCAGCATTTT. Full variable domain (missing parts from reference TRBV7-8 and TRBJ1-5): GAGVSQSPRYKVAKRGQDVALRCDPISGHVSLFWYQQALGQGPEFLTYFQNEAQLDKSGLPSDRFFAERPEGSVSTLKIQRTQQEDSAVYLCASSIRQGQPQHFGDGTRLSIL.

This chain joins TRBV4-2 and TRBJ1-3; D possibly corresponds to TRBD1 (5 bases). Trimming took 2 bases from V and 0 from J, leaving 11 bases between them. The CDR3 has 16 residues. Germline V gives CDR1 LGHNA, CDR2 YNFKEQ. This CDR3 is CASSQHRGDSGNTIYF. CDR3 nucleotide sequence: TGTGCCAGCAGCCAACACCGGGGGGACTCTGGAAACACCATATATTTT.

CDR3 coding DNA: TGTGCCAGCAGCTTGGCCGGGGGTACAATGAACACTGAAGCTTTCTTT. This sequence encodes CASSLAGGTMNTEAFF. The chain carries TRBV5-6 and TRBJ1-1, with D possibly TRBD1 on 5 matching bases. Germline values: CDR1 SGHDT, CDR2 YYEEEE. Trimming stripped 0 bases from V and 0 bases from J, with 12 bases between. The length of the CDR3 is 16 residues.

The CDR3 loop reads CASSDDRYGYTF. The CDR3 DNA sequence: TGTGCCAGCAGCGACGACAGGTATGGCTACACCTTC. The chain has TRBV9 and TRBJ1-2, with D possibly being TRBD1 (6 bases). This CDR3 comprises 12 residues. Trimming pared 3 bases from V and 5 bases from J, leaving 8 bases between. Germline lookup yields CDR1 SGDLS and CDR2 YYNGEE.

This sequence joins TRBV6-5 and TRBJ2-7; D is unclear. CDR3 length: 14 residues. The V gene lost 6 bases and the J gene lost 0 bases, with 12 bases spanning the gap. CDR1 and CDR2 (germline): MNHEY, SVGAGI. Here the CDR3 DNA reads TGTGCCAGCAGCACCAAAGCGTACTCCTACGAGCAGTACTTC. It codes for CASSTKAYSYEQYF.

This clone was recorded once. The chain employs TRBV5-4 and TRBJ2-2; D is possibly TRBD1 (6 bases). The CDR3 totals 16 residues. V was clipped by 1 base and J by 1 base, with 11 bases between them. Germline V lookup: CDR1 SGHNT, CDR2 YYREEE (reference sequence). The CDR3 DNA follows: TGTGCCAGCAGCTTGTTTAAGGGACAGAACACCGGGGAGCTGTTTTTT. It translates to CASSLFKGQNTGELFF.

V is TRBV18 and J is TRBJ1-1; weak D call: TRBD1 (6 bases). This CDR3 comprises 13 residues. CDR1 is KGHSH, CDR2 LQKENI, per germline. Trimming removed 3 bases at V and 11 bases at J, with 16 bases between. The CDR3 sequence is CASSPNREGGAFF. The CDR3 nucleotides are TGTGCCAGCTCACCCAACAGGGAGGGTGGCGCTTTCTTT.

This chain uses TRBV29-1 with TRBJ1-4, with 9 bases lining up with TRBD1. The trim removed 6 bases at V and 3 bases at J, leaving 2 bases unmatched. CDR1 is SQVTM, CDR2 ANQGSEA, per germline. This CDR3 is 13 amino acids long. Written as DNA, the CDR3 is TGCAGCGTGGGACAGGGACCTAATGAAAAACTGTTTTTT. This codes for CSVGQGPNEKLFF. Full variable domain (remainder filled in from reference TRBV29-1 and TRBJ1-4): SAVISQKPSRDICQRGTSLTIQCQVDSQVTMMFWYRQQPGQSLTLIATANQGSEATYESGFVIDKFPISRPNLTFSTLTVSNMSPEDSSIYLCSVGQGPNEKLFFGSGTQLSVL.

The rearrangement uses TRBV9 and TRBJ2-5, with D tentatively TRBD2 (6 bases). V lost 0 bases to trimming and J lost 1 base, with 7 bases between them. This CDR3 has 14 residues. Germline CDR1 SGDLS, CDR2 YYNGEE. CDR3 protein: CASSVGGAQETQYF. Written as DNA, the CDR3 is TGTGCCAGCAGCGTAGGCGGGGCCCAAGAGACCCAGTACTTC. Using reference TRBV9 and TRBJ2-5 for the parts outside the CDR3, the full variable domain is DSGVTQTPKHLITATGQRVTLRCSPRSGDLSVYWYQQSLDQGLQFLIQYYNGEERAKGNILERFSAQQFPDLHSELNLSSLELGDSALYFCASSVGGAQETQYFGPGTRLLVL.

V and J are TRBV4-2 and TRBJ2-5, with 7 bases fitting TRBD1. This CDR3 is 18 amino acids long. Germline trimming cut 2 bases from V and 1 base from J; bases unmatched to any gene: 13. The germline V gene has CDR1 LGHNA and CDR2 YNFKEQ. Written as DNA, the CDR3 is TGTGCCAGCAGCCAATCAATTCAGGGGGTCTTATCCCAAGAGACCCAGTACTTC. Residues: CASSQSIQGVLSQETQYF.

This chain uses TRBV6-1 with TRBJ1-3; unclear D gene. Germline V gene sequence: CDR1 MNHNS, CDR2 SASEGT. The CDR3 runs to 14 residues. Trimming stripped 8 bases from V and 2 bases from J, with 13 bases between. CDR3 coding DNA: TGTGCCAGCCGCAGTGAGGTGGCTGGAAACACCATATATTTT. The encoded protein is CASRSEVAGNTIYF.